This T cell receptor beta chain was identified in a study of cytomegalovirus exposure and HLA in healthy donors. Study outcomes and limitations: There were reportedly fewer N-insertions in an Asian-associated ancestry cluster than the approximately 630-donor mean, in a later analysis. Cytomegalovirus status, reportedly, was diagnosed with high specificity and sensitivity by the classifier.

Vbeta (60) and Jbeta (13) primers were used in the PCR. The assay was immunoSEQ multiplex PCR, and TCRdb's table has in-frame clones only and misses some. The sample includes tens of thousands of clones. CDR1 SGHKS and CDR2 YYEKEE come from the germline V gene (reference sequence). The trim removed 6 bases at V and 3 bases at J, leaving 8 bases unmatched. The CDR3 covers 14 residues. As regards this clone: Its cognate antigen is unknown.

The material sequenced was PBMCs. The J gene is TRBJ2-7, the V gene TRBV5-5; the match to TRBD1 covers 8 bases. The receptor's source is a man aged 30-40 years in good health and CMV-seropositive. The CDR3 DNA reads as TGTGCCAGCACAAGAGGACAGGGAGTCTACGAGCAGTACTTC. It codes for CASTRGQGVYEQYF.